The source of this T cell receptor beta chain is a study of tumor-infiltrating lymphocytes in localized non-small cell lung cancer (dated by TCRdb to the early 2020s). Broadly, across the study: The cohort included patients whose samples were collected after neoadjuvant chemotherapy, as well as both smokers and never-smokers and several histologies. Each patient contributed resected tumor tissue and uninvolved lung tissue from the same patient, described as non-adjacent to the tumor. TCR sequencing was one of several integrated assays, alongside flow cytometry, multiplex immunofluorescence, RNA-seq, exome sequencing and proteomics, applied to the same patients. The overall ICON cohort comprised 150 or so surgical patients with localized non-small cell lung cancer whose tumors were resected. The paired tumor versus uninvolved lung comparison of immunoSEQ T-cell fraction included some 50 patients.

A word on this clone: Its antigen remains unidentified. Qualities for individual bases were not recorded, and no much larger clone is one base off.

Patient enrollment in ICON started in the first half of 2016, and the final patient was enrolled in 2018. Fresh tumor and matched uninvolved tissue for in-depth immune analyses, including TCR sequencing, were collected from a subcohort of 76 patients. TCR sequencing was performed on DNA isolated from bulk tissue, without cell sorting. The T-cell fraction in tumor and uninvolved lung tissue was provided by TCR sequencing with the immunoSEQ assay. Concerning the study's data processing: In the survival analysis, patients were divided into a high T-cell fraction group (upper tertile) and a low T-cell fraction group (lower two tertiles), and the two groups were compared using a log-rank test. A signed-rank test was used to test paired tumor versus uninvolved lung differences in T-cell fraction. TCRdb limited this immuneACCESS table to in-frame rearrangements with V and J called. A share of clones is missing; checked studies link under half to unresolved V genes, and the rest is unexplained. That table gives V, J and clone size, and the DNA gave D and trimming. The sample contains 13,000 or so clones, around 68% of them found a single time. The ten biggest clones cover approximately 9% of the sample.

The CDR3 numbers 15 residues from cysteine through phenylalanine. The read is trimmed to its CDR3 DNA, 45 bases read in frame from base 1. The V and J ends are trimmed by 1 base and 7 bases, leaving 19 bases between them. From the germline V gene, CDR1 is SQVTM and CDR2 is ANQGSEA. Study-level results and caveats: Higher T cell infiltration in tumors than in uninvolved lung tissue was supported by TCRbeta sequencing, consistent with immunofluorescence CD3 counts. Because assay coverage varied across patients depending on available tissue quantity, TCR sequencing was performed for only a subset of the cohort. Different pieces of the same tissue were used for different assays, so technical variation could not be separated from intratumor heterogeneity. No difference in TCR-derived T-cell fraction was observed between the flow cytometry-defined immunotypes IM1 (good prognosis) and IM2 (poor prognosis).

The receptor was isolated from a human donor with non-small cell lung cancer. In this chain, TRBV29-1 is recombined with TRBJ2-5, with the D gene call left open. The specimen was uninvolved lung tissue not adjacent to the tumor. The nucleotide sequence reads as follows: TGCAGCGTTGAAGGGTACCTAACCCCATTGGGGACCCAGTACTTC. Its product reads: CSVEGYLTPLGTQYF.